This TCR beta chain was recorded in a study of CXCR3-negative and CXCR3-positive naive CD8 T cells. Broader study findings: Memory CD8+ cells had much lower diversity, and both naive subsets had comparably high diversity. Naive CXCR3-positive cells had TRB CDR3s more hydrophobic than those of CXCR3-negative naive cells.

This CDR3 contains 16 residues. CDR1 and CDR2 from the germline V gene are SEHNR and FQNEAQ (reference sequence). Points on this clonotype: Its target is unknown.

UMI-labeled 5' RACE TRB cDNA libraries were prepared from the cells. Following a re-call of the 5' RACE reads, TCRdb has one entry per CDR3 protein and lacks DNA. The sample has some 130,000 distinct CDR3 sequences. This chain connects TRBV7-9 to TRBJ1-3. This clonotype originated in a human donor in good health. Some clones in this sample may be carry-over from other donors' samples. The material sequenced was naive CXCR3- CD8+ T cells from blood. Subset described: CD45RO-CCR7+CD27+CD95- naive CD8+ T cells lacking CXCR3 (TNR3-). CDR3 residues: CASSHTVDTSGNTIYF.